These 15 T cell receptor beta chains were sequenced from one sample in a study of cytomegalovirus exposure and HLA in healthy donors. It was with 60 Vbeta and 13 Jbeta primers that the PCR ran. Sequenced by immunoSEQ multiplex PCR; TCRdb stores in-frame clones only, minus some. The data show more than 85,000 clones, under 80% seen once. The sample was PBMCs. The origin of the receptors is a boy between 10 and 17 years old in good health and CMV-seronegative.

This clone was detected a few times. The chain uses TRBV4-1 and TRBJ2-7; 7 bases match TRBD2. Germline V gene sequence: CDR1 MGHRA, CDR2 YSYEKL. CDR3 length: 14 residues. V was clipped by 4 bases and J by 5 bases; unmatched bases: 8. The CDR3 loop is CASSRGGPGDEQYF. The CDR3 DNA is TGCGCCAGCAGCCGGGGAGGGCCGGGAGACGAGCAGTACTTC.

This chain connects TRBV6-5 to TRBJ2-7, with TRBD1 matching over 8 bases. Germline CDR1 MNHEY, CDR2 SVGAGI. V shed 5 bases, J shed 2 bases, and the junction held 2 bases outside the gene matches. There are 13 residues in the CDR3. Here the CDR3 DNA reads TGTGCCAGCAGTGACAGGGGAACCTACGAGCAGTACTTC. Amino acids: CASSDRGTYEQYF.

This clone was found a few times. The J gene is TRBJ1-1, the V gene TRBV25-1, with no clear D. This CDR3 region has 13 residues. Germline loops: CDR1 MGHDK, CDR2 SYGVNS. The V and J ends lost 5 bases and 1 base respectively, with 8 bases between them. The chain's CDR3 is CASSTRENTEAFF. The CDR3 nucleotides read TGTGCCAGCAGTACACGGGAGAACACTGAAGCTTTCTTT.

This clone appeared once. The rearrangement uses TRBV7-2 and TRBJ2-1; maybe TRBD2 (5 bases). Germline V gene lookup returns CDR1 SGHTA and CDR2 FQGNSA. V shed 2 bases and J shed 4 bases, with 6 bases lying between them. This CDR3 is built from 13 residues. DNA for the CDR3: TGTGCCAGCAGCTTATGGACTTACAATGAGCAGTTCTTC. It codes for CASSLWTYNEQFF.

The count of this clone is one. CDR3 coding DNA: TGTGCCAGCAGTGAAAGGGACAGGGGTATGAACACTGAAGCTTTCTTT. Translating it yields CASSERDRGMNTEAFF. The chain is built from TRBV6-1 and TRBJ1-1; 10 positions match TRBD1. This CDR3 has 16 amino acids. Germline V gene sequence: CDR1 MNHNS, CDR2 SASEGT. The trim removed 2 bases at V and 0 bases at J, leaving 3 bases unmatched.

The chain combines TRBV29-1 with TRBJ1-3, with a possible D match to TRBD1 (5 bases). CDR3 length: 13 amino acids. The germline gives CDR1 SQVTM, CDR2 ANQGSEA. The V and J ends lost 4 bases and 5 bases respectively, with 12 bases between them. The CDR3 DNA follows: TGCAGCGTTGCCGGGGGGAGACGAAACACCATATATTTT. Amino acid sequence: CSVAGGRRNTIYF.

This chain links TRBV7-9 with TRBJ1-1, with D uncertain. CDR1 is SEHNR, CDR2 FQNEAQ, per germline (reference sequence). The CDR3 loop spans 12 amino acids. V dropped 5 bases and J dropped 2 bases, with 6 bases sitting between them. CDR3 DNA sequence: TGTGCCAGCAGCCCAGTTAACACTGAAGCTTTCTTT. This translates into CASSPVNTEAFF. Supplemented by reference TRBV7-9 and TRBJ1-1, the full variable domain reads DTGVSQNPRHKITKRGQNVTFRCDPISEHNRLYWYRQTLGQGPEFLTYFQNEAQLEKSRLLSDRFSAERPKGSFSTLEIQRTEQGDSAMYLCASSPVNTEAFFGQGTRLTVV.

In its sample, this clone was seen a few times. The V call is TRBV5-1, the J call TRBJ1-1; D possibly corresponds to TRBD1 (6 bases). V was shortened by 4 bases and J by 1 base, with 14 bases between the two germline ends. CDR1 is SGHRS, CDR2 YFSETQ, per germline. This CDR3 is 15 amino acids long. DNA for the CDR3: TGCGCCAGCAGCGTAACAGGGTTTGAGAACACTGAAGCTTTCTTT. It encodes CASSVTGFENTEAFF.

V and J are TRBV7-9 and TRBJ1-5; 8 nucleotides align to TRBD1. The length of the CDR3 is 15 residues. The trim removed 4 bases at V and 8 bases at J, leaving 10 bases unmatched. The germline V gene encodes CDR1 SEHNR and CDR2 FQNEAQ (reference sequence). In DNA, the CDR3 is TGTGCCAGCAGCTCAGCACAGGACAGGGTTGAGCCCCAGCATTTT. Amino acid sequence: CASSSAQDRVEPQHF.

The chain has TRBV5-6 and TRBJ1-1; tentatively, D is TRBD1 (5 bases). Germline V CDR1 and CDR2: SGHDT, YYEEEE. V dropped 3 bases and J dropped 5 bases, with 20 bases sitting between them. The CDR3 is 16 amino acids. Here the CDR3 reads CASSSLSGLWGTEAFF. The CDR3 region has the DNA TGTGCCAGCAGCTCCCTTTCGGGACTTTGGGGGACTGAAGCTTTCTTT.

This clone has more than one count but fewer than ten. The genes are TRBV10-3 and TRBJ1-3; maybe TRBD1 (5 bases). Germline-derived CDR1 and CDR2 are ENHRY and SYGVKD. The CDR3 is 15 residues long. The ends were cut back, 9 bases at V and 0 bases at J, with 15 bases in the middle. Written as DNA, the CDR3 is TGTGCCATGGGGGGAGGTCCGAGCTCTGGAAACACCATATATTTT. It codes for CAMGGGPSSGNTIYF.

This clone was seen only a few times. The chain has TRBV19 and TRBJ1-1; tentative D call: TRBD1 (6 bases). Germline V lookup: CDR1 LNHDA, CDR2 SQIVND (reference sequence). V was shortened by 1 base and J by 4 bases, with 10 bases between the two germline ends. The length of the CDR3 is 14 residues. CDR3 in DNA: TGTGCCAGTAGTATAGCAGACAGGAGCACTGAAGCTTTCTTT. Translation: CASSIADRSTEAFF.

J is TRBJ2-7 and V is TRBV7-9, with D perhaps TRBD1 (5 bases). The CDR3 consists of 13 residues. Germline V gene data show CDR1 as SEHNR and CDR2 as FQNEAQ (reference sequence). Trimming took 6 bases from V and 4 from J, leaving 13 bases between them. The DNA for the CDR3 is TGTGCCAGCAGTGAAGGGGTGTCTTACGAGCAGTACTTC. Translating gives CASSEGVSYEQYF.

The chain links TRBV4-1 to TRBJ2-5; D possibly corresponds to TRBD2 (6 bases). The CDR3 contains 16 residues. The V end lost 2 bases, the J end lost 2 bases, and 15 bases lay between the germline ends. Germline values: CDR1 MGHRA, CDR2 YSYEKL. The CDR3 sequence: CASSQRAGTSQETQYF. DNA of the CDR3: TGCGCCAGCAGCCAACGAGCGGGCACCTCTCAAGAGACCCAGTACTTC.

The chain is built from TRBV6-1 and TRBJ1-6; 7 bases match TRBD1. The CDR3 contains 15 residues. Germline V lookup: CDR1 MNHNS, CDR2 SASEGT. J was trimmed by 8 bases and V by 0 bases; bases with no gene match: 4. The CDR3 sequence: CASSEAWDSYSPLHF. CDR3 nucleotides: TGTGCCAGCAGTGAAGCGTGGGACAGCTATTCACCCCTCCACTTT.